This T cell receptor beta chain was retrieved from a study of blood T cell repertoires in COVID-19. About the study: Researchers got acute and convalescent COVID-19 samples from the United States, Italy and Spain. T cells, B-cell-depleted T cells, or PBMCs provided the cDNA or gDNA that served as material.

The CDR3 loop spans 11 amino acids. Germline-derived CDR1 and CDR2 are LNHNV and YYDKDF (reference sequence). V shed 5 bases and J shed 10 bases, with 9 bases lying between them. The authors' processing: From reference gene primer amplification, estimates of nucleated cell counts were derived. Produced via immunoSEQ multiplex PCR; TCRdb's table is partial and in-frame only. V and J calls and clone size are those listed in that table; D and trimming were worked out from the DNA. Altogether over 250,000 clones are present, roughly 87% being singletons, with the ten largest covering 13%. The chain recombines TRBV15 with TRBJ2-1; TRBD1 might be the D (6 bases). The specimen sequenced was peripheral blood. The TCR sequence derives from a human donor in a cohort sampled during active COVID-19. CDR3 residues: CATSLTGEQFF. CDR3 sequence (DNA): TGTGCCACCAGCCTGACAGGAGAGCAGTTCTTC.